This T cell receptor beta chain emerged from a study of blood T cell repertoires in COVID-19. The overall study: In each case, the material was cDNA or gDNA derived from T cells, B-cell-depleted T cells, or PBMCs.

Original data processing: Reference gene primer amplification gave nucleated cell count estimates. Clones were read by immunoSEQ multiplex PCR, and TCRdb kept only the in-frame ones, dropping some. V, J and clone size are taken as reported in that table, and D and trimming were inferred from the DNA itself. The profile covers about 260,000 clones, with more than 75% appearing a single time and over 1.2% taken by the ten largest. The CDR3 is made up of 15 amino acids. Germline V gene data show CDR1 as MNHEY and CDR2 as SMNVEV (reference sequence). Losses at the gene ends were 6 bases for V and 0 bases for J; bases not matched to a gene: 7.

The sample was peripheral blood. The J gene is TRBJ1-2, the V gene TRBV27, with TRBD1 identical over 7 bases. The clonotype comes from a woman aged 40-49 years who had recovered from COVID-19. This CDR3 is CASSGGGRANYGYTF. CDR3 bases: TGTGCCAGCAGCGGAGGGGGCCGGGCTAACTATGGCTACACCTTC.